These T cell receptor beta chains were read from a single sample in a study of T cell responses to AZD1222 COVID-19 vaccine. Repertoires were generated with immunoSEQ multiplex PCR, while TCRdb's copy carries only in-frame clones and drops some. The sample has tens of thousands of clones; over 70% are singletons. The source material was peripheral blood, sampled on day 0 of AZD1222 vaccination. The receptors were gathered from an adult in good health. The CDR3 runs from the conserved cysteine through the conserved F or W. A D gene is named only where the DNA matches it firmly. Clone sizes are given selectively: once, few, many, or a class where the clone is expanded.

J gene,V gene,D gene,clone size,CDR3 protein,CDR3 DNA
TRBJ2-7,TRBV5-1,TRBD2,NA,CASSLMREGRYEQYF,TGCGCCAGCAGCTTGATGCGGGAGGGCCGATACGAGCAGTACTTC
TRBJ2-3,TRBV6-5,NA,NA,CASSYRGNTDTQYF,TGTGCCAGCAGTTACCGCGGGAACACAGATACGCAGTATTTT
TRBJ1-5,TRBV4-1,TRBD1,NA,CASSQDDRGLKQPQHF,TGCGCCAGCAGCCAAGATGACAGGGGGCTAAAGCAGCCCCAGCATTTT
TRBJ2-1,TRBV11-2,TRBD2,NA,CASSLGLAGGRYNEQFF,TGTGCCAGCAGCCTGGGACTAGCGGGAGGGCGGTACAATGAGCAGTTCTTC
TRBJ1-6,TRBV7-8,NA,NA,CASSFDRVGETPLHF,TGTGCCAGCAGCTTTGATCGGGTCGGGGAGACACCCCTCCACTTT
TRBJ2-1,TRBV3-1/TRBV3-2,NA,NA,CASSQSGYNEQFF,TGTGCCAGCAGCCAATCTGGATACAATGAGCAGTTCTTC
TRBJ1-2,TRBV6-6,TRBD1,NA,CASSFEGADGYTF,TGTGCCAGCAGTTTCGAGGGGGCGGATGGCTACACCTTC
TRBJ2-7,TRBV30,NA,NA,CAWSVGLAGANEQYF,TGTGCCTGGAGTGTCGGTCTCGCAGGGGCGAACGAGCAGTACTTC
TRBJ2-7,TRBV7-2,TRBD1,once,CASSLQGAVEQYF,TGTGCCAGCAGCTTACAGGGGGCGGTCGAGCAGTACTTC
TRBJ2-5,TRBV29-1,NA,NA,CSALSTGYQETQYF,TGCAGCGCCCTATCAACAGGGTACCAAGAGACCCAGTACTTC
TRBJ2-7,TRBV4-2,NA,NA,CASSQDRWGEQYF,TGTGCCAGCAGCCAAGATCGGTGGGGCGAGCAGTACTTC
TRBJ2-1,TRBV20-1,TRBD2,NA,CSASKLAGGWDNEQFF,TGCAGTGCTAGTAAACTAGCGGGAGGTTGGGACAATGAGCAGTTCTTC
TRBJ1-1,TRBV12-3/TRBV12-4,NA,NA,CASSFQGDTEAFF,TGTGCCAGCAGTTTTCAAGGAGACACTGAAGCTTTCTTT
TRBJ1-2,TRBV5-1,NA,NA,CASSSTSSTGVYGYTF,TGCGCCAGCAGCTCTACCTCCTCGACGGGGGTATATGGCTACACCTTC
TRBJ1-3,TRBV5-6,NA,NA,CASSPRSTNSGNTIYF,TGTGCCAGCAGCCCGCGTAGCACCAACTCTGGAAACACCATATATTTT
TRBJ2-1,TRBV9,TRBD1,NA,CASSTGGTGAWDEQFF,TGTGCCAGCAGCACAGGGGGGACAGGGGCTTGGGATGAGCAGTTCTTC
TRBJ2-5,TRBV7-8,NA,NA,CASSLARGISETQYF,TGTGCCAGCAGCTTAGCCCGAGGGATTTCAGAGACCCAGTACTTC
TRBJ1-1,TRBV11-2,NA,NA,CASSMDTGNTEAFF,TGTGCCAGCAGCATGGACACTGGAAACACTGAAGCTTTCTTT
TRBJ2-1,TRBV27,NA,NA,CASRGTNYNEQFF,TGTGCCAGCAGGGGGACAAACTACAATGAGCAGTTCTTC
TRBJ2-1,TRBV6-5,NA,NA,CASSRGGTWSDEQFF,TGTGCCAGCAGTCGAGGGGGGACCTGGAGTGATGAGCAGTTCTTC
TRBJ2-3,TRBV4-1,TRBD2,NA,CASSQGSGSMNTQYF,TGCGCCAGCAGCCAAGGAAGCGGGAGCATGAATACGCAGTATTTT
TRBJ2-1,TRBV14,NA,NA,CASSQEGLWVNEQFF,TGTGCCAGCAGCCAAGAGGGTTTGTGGGTGAATGAGCAGTTCTTC
TRBJ2-1,TRBV6-2/TRBV6-3,NA,NA,CASSPEGEQFF,TGTGCCAGCAGTCCGGAGGGTGAGCAGTTCTTC
TRBJ2-7,TRBV6-5,NA,NA,CASSYRNEQYF,TGTGCCAGCAGTTACCGCAACGAGCAGTACTTC
TRBJ1-6,TRBV12-3/TRBV12-4,NA,NA,CASSKEGHLHF,TGTGCCAGCAGCAAGGAGGGCCACCTCCACTTT